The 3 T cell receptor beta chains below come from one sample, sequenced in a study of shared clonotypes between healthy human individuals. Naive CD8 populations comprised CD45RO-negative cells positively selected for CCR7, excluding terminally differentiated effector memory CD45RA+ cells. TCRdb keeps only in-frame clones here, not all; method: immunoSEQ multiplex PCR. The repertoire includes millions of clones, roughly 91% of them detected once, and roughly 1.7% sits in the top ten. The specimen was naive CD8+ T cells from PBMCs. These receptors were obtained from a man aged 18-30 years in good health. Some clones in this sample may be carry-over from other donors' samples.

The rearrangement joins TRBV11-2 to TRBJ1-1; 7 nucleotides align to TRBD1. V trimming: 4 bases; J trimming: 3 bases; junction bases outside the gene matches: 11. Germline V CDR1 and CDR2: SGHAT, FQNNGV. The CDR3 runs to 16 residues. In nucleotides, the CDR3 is TGTGCCAGCAGCTCCTGGGCCGGAACAGGGGACACTGAAGCTTTCTTT. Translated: CASSSWAGTGDTEAFF.

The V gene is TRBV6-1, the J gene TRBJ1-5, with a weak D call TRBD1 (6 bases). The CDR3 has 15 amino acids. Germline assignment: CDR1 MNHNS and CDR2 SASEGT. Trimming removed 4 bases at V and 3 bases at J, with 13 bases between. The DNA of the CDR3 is TGTGCCAGCAGTGGAGCGGACAGAATCAATCAGCCCCAGCATTTT. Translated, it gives CASSGADRINQPQHF.

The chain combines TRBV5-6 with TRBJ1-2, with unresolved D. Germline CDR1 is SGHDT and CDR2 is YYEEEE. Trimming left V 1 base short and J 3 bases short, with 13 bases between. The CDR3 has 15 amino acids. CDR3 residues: CASSLMRAADYGYTF. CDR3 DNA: TGTGCCAGCAGCTTGATGCGCGCTGCCGACTATGGCTACACCTTC. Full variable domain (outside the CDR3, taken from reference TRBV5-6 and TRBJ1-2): DAGVTQSPTHLIKTRGQQVTLRCSPKSGHDTVSWYQQALGQGPQFIFQYYEEEERQRGNFPDRFSGHQFPNYSSELNVNALLLGDSALYLCASSLMRAADYGYTFGSGTRLTVV.